A selection of T cell receptor beta chains follows, all from one sample in a study of human T cells and chemical hapten exposure. TCRdb used MiXCR to reprocess the RACE reads, holding one entry per CDR3 protein. The profile covers some 400,000 distinct CDR3 sequences, with roughly 4.6% appearing a single time and roughly 2.6% taken by the ten largest. The material was whole blood, obtained in connection with sensitization to the hapten diphenylcyclopropenone (DPC). The receptors come from a woman aged 50 to 60 with alopecia areata. Some clones in this sample may be carry-over from other donors' samples. Each CDR3 is given with its conserved first and last residue. The D gene is left open where the match is weak. Clone size is given for some rows only: seen once, a few or many times, or a class if the clone is expanded.

clone_size d_call j_call v_call cdr3_aa cdr3_nt
NA TRBD1 TRBJ1-1 TRBV5-1 CASSSSTGGAGEAFF TGCGCCAGCAGCTCCTCGACAGGGGGCGCGGGTGAAGCTTTCTTT
many TRBD2 TRBJ2-1 TRBV27 CASSYSGGTNNEQFF TGTGCCAGCAGTTATAGCGGGGGGACAAACAATGAGCAGTTCTTC
NA TRBD1 TRBJ2-3 TRBV4-1 CASSQAGTGRSDTQYF TGCGCCAGCAGCCAAGCCGGGACAGGGAGGTCAGATACGCAGTATTTT
NA NA TRBJ1-2 TRBV5-5 CASSQMTAANYGYTF TGTGCCAGCAGCCAGATGACAGCAGCTAACTATGGCTACACCTTC
many NA TRBJ2-2 TRBV4-3 CASSRGSGANTGELFF TGCGCCAGCAGCCGAGGATCCGGGGCAAACACCGGGGAGCTGTTTTTT
NA TRBD2 TRBJ2-7 TRBV20-1 CSASYSGSSYEQYF TGCAGTGCTAGCTACAGCGGGAGCTCCTACGAGCAGTACTTC
few NA TRBJ2-1 TRBV4-2 CASSLHSYNEQFF TGTGCCAGCAGCCTGCACTCGTACAATGAGCAGTTCTTC
many TRBD1 TRBJ2-3 TRBV29-1 CSVVRSGGTDTQYF TGCAGCGTTGTAAGGTCAGGGGGAACAGATACGCAGTATTTT
few NA TRBJ2-5 TRBV7-9 CASSFPIIMRGVNRVQETQYF TGTGCCAGCAGCTTCCCCATCATCATGAGAGGGGTAAATCGGGTGCAAGAGACCCAGTACTTC
NA TRBD1 TRBJ1-6 TRBV9 CASSAHPSGGNSPLHF TGTGCCAGCAGCGCCCACCCATCAGGGGGTAATTCACCCCTCCACTTT
many NA TRBJ2-6 TRBV9 CASSVGSGANVLTF TGTGCCAGCAGCGTTGGCAGTGGGGCCAACGTCCTGACTTTC
few TRBD1 TRBJ2-5 TRBV20-1 CSARPSGQGEGTQYF TGCAGTGCTAGGCCCTCAGGACAGGGTGAAGGGACCCAGTACTTC
many NA TRBJ1-1 TRBV6-5 CASSPDITEAFF TGTGCCAGCAGCCCGGACATCACTGAAGCTTTCTTT
few NA TRBJ1-2 TRBV27 CASSAKNYGYTF TGTGCCAGCAGTGCAAAGAACTATGGCTACACCTTC
many NA TRBJ2-3 TRBV12-3/TRBV12-4 CATDDPTSGKRTDTQYF TGTGCCACCGACGACCCGACTTCAGGGAAAAGAACAGATACGCAGTATTTT
many NA TRBJ2-5 TRBV19 CASSPVGGETQYF TGTGCCAGTAGTCCGGTTGGGGGGGAGACCCAGTACTTC
many TRBD2 TRBJ2-1 TRBV2 CASRGGYNEQFF TGTGCCAGCAGGGGAGGGTACAATGAGCAGTTCTTC
NA NA TRBJ2-6 TRBV18 CASSPLSSGPLTSGANVLTF TGTGCCAGCTCACCACTTAGCTCCGGGCCGCTAACTTCTGGGGCCAACGTCCTGACTTTC
many TRBD2 TRBJ2-1 TRBV24-1 CATSRSGSSYNEQFF TGTGCCACCAGTCGGAGCGGGAGCTCCTACAATGAGCAGTTCTTC
few NA TRBJ2-2 TRBV24-1 CATSGAMAGELFF TGTGCCACCAGTGGGGCCATGGCCGGGGAGCTGTTTTTT
many NA TRBJ2-6 TRBV5-1 CASSLGGGRANVLTF TGCGCCAGCAGCTTAGGTGGTGGTAGGGCCAACGTCCTGACTTTC
many NA TRBJ2-2 TRBV9 CASSVAANTGELFF TGTGCCAGCAGCGTAGCCGCGAACACCGGGGAGCTGTTTTTT
many TRBD1 TRBJ2-7 TRBV20-1 CSARSDRAYEQYF TGCAGTGCTAGATCAGACAGGGCCTACGAGCAGTACTTC
many NA TRBJ2-2 TRBV27 CASSFAGRGTGELFF TGTGCCAGCAGCTTCGCGGGCCGGGGCACCGGGGAGCTGTTTTTT
few TRBD2 TRBJ2-7 TRBV5-4 CASSRTSENEQYF TGTGCCAGCAGCCGGACTAGCGAAAACGAGCAGTACTTC
many TRBD2 TRBJ2-1 TRBV20-1 CSAISLAGALEINEQFF TGCAGTGCTATCTCACTAGCGGGAGCCTTAGAGATCAATGAGCAGTTCTTC
NA NA TRBJ2-1 TRBV7-2 CASSQRTNNEQFF TGTGCCAGCAGCCAGCGGACTAACAATGAGCAGTTCTTC